What follows describes a single T cell receptor beta chain. Its target is unknown. Germline assignment: CDR1 SGHRS and CDR2 YFSETQ. V dropped 4 bases and J dropped 0; count of bases not matched to a gene: 8. The CDR3 totals 17 residues. Unique molecular identifiers tagged the TCRbeta library. TCRdb redid the calling of the PCR reads with MiXCR, one entry per CDR3 protein. The table shows 700,000 to 850,000 distinct CDR3 sequences, with about 15% occurring only once. The sample originates from a study of T-cell reconstitution after alpha-beta-depleted transplantation in children. Study findings and constraints: Recipient T cells and thymic progenitors that survived gave rise to the high TCRbeta diversity observed at day 60 in some patients. At one year after transplant, newly produced T cells mostly accounted for T-cell counts and diversity. Roughly two months post-transplant, alpha-beta T cells reportedly originated from several hundred graft clones that had expanded.

The sequence came from a male patient aged 10 to 17 who had a stem cell transplant for acute lymphoblastic leukemia, so the T cells may come from the graft donor. Sequences were derived from PBMCs, mostly from graft donor cells, sampled 360 days after TCRalphabeta/CD19-depleted stem cell transplant. This rearrangement joins TRBV5-1 to TRBJ2-3, with 10 bases aligning to TRBD2. The DNA for the CDR3 is TGCGCCAGCAGCCGTATAACTAGCGGGATTAGCACAGATACGCAGTATTTT. As protein: CASSRITSGISTDTQYF.